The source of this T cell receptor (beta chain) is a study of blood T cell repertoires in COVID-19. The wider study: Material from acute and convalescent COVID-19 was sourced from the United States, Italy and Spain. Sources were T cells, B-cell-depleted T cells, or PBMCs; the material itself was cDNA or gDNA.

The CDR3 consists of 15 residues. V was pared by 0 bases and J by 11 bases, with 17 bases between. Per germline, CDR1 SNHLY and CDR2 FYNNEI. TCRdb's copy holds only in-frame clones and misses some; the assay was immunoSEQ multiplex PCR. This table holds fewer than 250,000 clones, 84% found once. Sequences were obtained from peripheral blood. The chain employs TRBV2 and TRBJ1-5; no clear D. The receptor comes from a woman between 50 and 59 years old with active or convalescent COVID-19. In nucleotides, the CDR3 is TGTGCCAGCAGTGAAGCGCAAACACCCCGCGGGTCCCAGCATTTT. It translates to CASSEAQTPRGSQHF.